Listed here are 20 T cell receptor beta chains from one sample, sequenced in a study of spatial heterogeneity in lung cancer. Sample time point: sample taken at primary tumor resection. Tumor, nontumor lung or frozen PBMC supplied whole RNA, sequenced without sorting. TCRdb processed the 5' RACE reads anew with MiXCR; each CDR3 protein has one entry. Of 17,000 or so distinct CDR3 sequences listed, roughly 23% are singletons. The material was PBMCs, obtained at surgery. The source of these receptors is a female donor with early-stage non-small cell lung cancer.

This rearrangement joins TRBV20-1 to TRBJ2-1; TRBD2 matches 7 bases. After removal of 6 bases from V and 7 bases from J, the junction contained 12 bases not matched to a gene. The CDR3 has 14 amino acids. Germline loops: CDR1 DFQATT, CDR2 SNEGSKA (reference sequence). Written as DNA, the CDR3 is TGCAGTGCGAGGTTACTAGCGATAACTAATGAGCAGTTCTTC. It is translated as CSARLLAITNEQFF.

Judged by abundance, this clonotype is medium-sized. The V and J genes are TRBV2 and TRBJ1-4; D not certain. V lost 2 bases to trimming and J lost 2 bases, with 9 bases between them. The CDR3 has 15 residues. Germline assignment: CDR1 SNHLY and CDR2 FYNNEI. The DNA for the CDR3 is TGTGCCAGCAGTGAAAAAGGGATGACTAATGAAAAACTGTTTTTT. This gives the protein CASSEKGMTNEKLFF.

This clonotype showed up just once. The CDR3 sequence is CASSPQGLGQPQHF. The CDR3 DNA reads TGTGCCAGCAGCCCCCAGGGGCTTGGTCAGCCCCAGCATTTT. The V gene is TRBV9, the J gene TRBJ1-5; D perhaps matches TRBD1 (6 bases). The CDR3 runs to 14 residues. Trimming stripped 4 bases from V and 6 bases from J, with 14 bases between. Germline V gives CDR1 SGDLS, CDR2 YYNGEE.

This clonotype was found many times. The chain couples TRBV4-3 to TRBJ1-2, with D possibly matching TRBD1 (5 bases). There are 16 residues in the CDR3. Trimming removed 0 bases from V and 4 bases from J, with 15 bases in between. Germline V gives CDR1 LGHNA, CDR2 YSLEER. The CDR3 bases are TGCGCCAGCAGCCAAGATCTGGGGCGAGATTCCTATGGCTACACCTTC. Translating gives CASSQDLGRDSYGYTF.

This clonotype occurred many times. The genes are TRBV9 and TRBJ1-1; D might be TRBD1 (5 bases). The CDR3 is 14 amino acids. The germline V gene has CDR1 SGDLS and CDR2 YYNGEE. Trimming pared 1 base from V and 1 base from J, leaving 8 bases between. The CDR3 is CASSVQQGNTEAFF. The CDR3 bases are TGTGCCAGCAGCGTACAGCAGGGGAACACTGAAGCTTTCTTT.

The J gene is TRBJ1-1, the V gene TRBV1; the table calls TRBD1, which could not be checked here. TRBV1 is shown as a pseudogene. The CDR3 has 16 residues. CDR3 loop: CTSSQWTGKAGTEAFF. CDR3 nucleotides: TGCACCAGCAGCCAATGGACGGGGAAGGCAGGCACTGAAGCTTTCTTT.

By share, this clonotype counts as medium-sized. The chain has TRBV7-8 and TRBJ2-5, with D possibly matching TRBD1 (5 bases). Germline CDR1 reads SGHVS; CDR2 reads FQNEAQ. V lost 5 bases and J 5 bases, leaving 12 bases between the germline ends. The CDR3 is 13 residues long. The CDR3 protein is CASSPPGPETQYF. The CDR3, as DNA: TGTGCCAGCAGCCCGCCAGGGCCGGAGACCCAGTACTTC. Supplemented by reference TRBV7-8 and TRBJ2-5, the full variable domain reads GAGVSQSPRYKVAKRGQDVALRCDPISGHVSLFWYQQALGQGPEFLTYFQNEAQLDKSGLPSDRFFAERPEGSVSTLKIQRTQQEDSAVYLCASSPPGPETQYFGPGTRLLVL.

This clonotype was seen at least ten times. The chain recombines TRBV20-1 with TRBJ2-2; D call uncertain. Trimming left V 0 bases short and J 3 bases short, with 14 bases between. Germline values: CDR1 DFQATT, CDR2 SNEGSKA (reference sequence). CDR3 length: 16 amino acids. The CDR3, as DNA: TGCAGTGCTAGAGATTACGGCACGTTTGACACCGGGGAGCTGTTTTTT. Protein sequence: CSARDYGTFDTGELFF.

This clonotype came up many times. V is TRBV12-3 or TRBV12-4 and J is TRBJ1-2, with 10 bases identical to TRBD1. J gave up 3 bases and V 4 bases, and 5 bases lay outside the gene matches. The CDR3 sequence is 15 residues long. DNA for the CDR3: TGTGCCAGCAGTTCCTGGACAGGGGGAGACTATGGCTACACCTTC. Translation gives CASSSWTGGDYGYTF.

The V gene is TRBV7-6, the J gene TRBJ1-5; 7 bases align to TRBD1. There are 13 residues in the CDR3. The germline CDR1 and CDR2 sequences are SGHVS and FNYEAQ. V gave up 2 bases and J gave up 7 bases; unmatched junction bases: 2. CDR3 DNA sequence: TGTGCCAGCAGCTTAACAGGGGTCCAGCCCCAGCATTTT. Translating gives CASSLTGVQPQHF.

V and J are TRBV20-1 and TRBJ2-7, with 14 positions matching TRBD2. The CDR3 is made up of 15 amino acids. The junction had 5 bases not matched to a gene; V was cut back by 5 bases and J by 2 bases. Germline V lookup: CDR1 DFQATT, CDR2 SNEGSKA (reference sequence). The CDR3 sequence is CSAPLTSGRAYEQYF. CDR3 nucleotides: TGCAGTGCTCCCCTGACTAGCGGGAGGGCCTACGAGCAGTACTTC.

This clonotype was found many times. The gene calls are TRBV4-1 and TRBJ2-1; unclear D gene. The CDR3 totals 14 residues. Trimming removed 4 bases at V and 5 bases at J, with 12 bases between. Germline lookup yields CDR1 MGHRA and CDR2 YSYEKL. CDR3 protein: CASSRVDRDNEQFF. CDR3 bases: TGCGCCAGCAGCCGAGTCGACCGTGACAATGAGCAGTTCTTC.

The chain has TRBV3-1 and TRBJ1-5, with D maybe TRBD1 (6 bases). The germline V gene encodes CDR1 LGHDT and CDR2 YNNKEL (reference sequence). The CDR3 extends over 16 amino acids. V dropped 1 base and J dropped 1 base, with 11 bases sitting between them. In DNA form, the CDR3 reads TGTGCCAGCAGCCAAGGAGGAAGGGGGAGCAATCAGCCCCAGCATTTT. Its protein is CASSQGGRGSNQPQHF.

This clonotype occurred many times. The chain recombines TRBV27 with TRBJ2-7; weak D call: TRBD2 (6 bases). V was clipped by 3 bases and J by 3 bases, with 15 bases between them. This CDR3 is 15 amino acids long. Germline V gives CDR1 MNHEY, CDR2 SMNVEV (reference sequence). The CDR3 DNA sequence: TGTGCCAGCAGTTTGGCGGGGTTGACAAACTACGAGCAGTACTTC. It is translated as CASSLAGLTNYEQYF.

This clonotype was seen repeatedly, ten times or more. The chain recombines TRBV19 with TRBJ2-4, with D perhaps TRBD1 or TRBD2 (6 bases each). Germline lookup yields CDR1 LNHDA and CDR2 SQIVND (reference sequence). V lost 6 bases to trimming and J lost 1 base, with 19 bases between them. The CDR3 sequence is 17 residues long. In DNA form, the CDR3 reads TGTGCCAGTAGACCAACAGGGTTGGAGGGGGCCAAAAACATTCAGTACTTC. Amino acids: CASRPTGLEGAKNIQYF.

There are many counts of this clonotype. This chain links TRBV2 with TRBJ1-1; no reliable D call. Trimming took off 7 bases at V and 2 bases at J, with 11 bases between the two ends. The CDR3 contains 13 residues. The germline V gene encodes CDR1 SNHLY and CDR2 FYNNEI. CDR3 amino acids: CASTEPGNTEAFF. The CDR3 DNA reads as TGTGCCAGCACCGAACCGGGAAACACTGAAGCTTTCTTT.

This clonotype was seen at least ten times. V and J are TRBV7-8 and TRBJ1-6; 7 nucleotides line up with TRBD1. Germline CDR1 SGHVS, CDR2 FQNEAQ. J was trimmed by 10 bases and V by 8 bases; bases with no gene match: 8. The CDR3 loop spans 13 amino acids. The CDR3 protein is CASQYRGGSPLHF. Written as DNA, the CDR3 is TGTGCCAGCCAATACAGGGGTGGATCACCCCTCCACTTT.

This clonotype has ten or more counts. The V call is TRBV5-1, the J call TRBJ2-5, with D uncertain. Germline CDR1 SGHRS, CDR2 YFSETQ. The CDR3 runs 14 residues. Trimming stripped 6 bases from V and 2 bases from J, with 14 bases between. CDR3 in DNA: TGCGCCAGCAAATACCGGGCAAATCAAGAGACCCAGTACTTC. It codes for CASKYRANQETQYF.

This clonotype was counted once. The rearrangement joins TRBV27 to TRBJ1-6, with unresolved D. The CDR3 is 14 amino acids. Trimming removed 2 bases from V and 3 bases from J, with 5 bases in between. The V gene's germline CDR1 is MNHEY and CDR2 SMNVEV (reference sequence). CDR3 protein: CASSLTLYNSPLHF. Here the CDR3 DNA reads TGTGCCAGCAGTTTAACCCTCTATAATTCACCCCTCCACTTT.

This clonotype was observed a few times. The chain couples TRBV28 to TRBJ2-1, with 9 bases fitting TRBD2. V gave up 2 bases and J gave up 8 bases; unmatched junction bases: 1. The germline gives CDR1 MDHEN, CDR2 SYDVKM. This CDR3 comprises 13 residues. CDR3 in amino acids: CASSLIAGDEQFF. CDR3 sequence (DNA): TGTGCCAGCAGTTTAATAGCGGGGGATGAGCAGTTCTTC.